This T cell receptor beta chain came from a study of CD8+CD57+ T cells in acquired aplastic anemia. Germline-derived CDR1 and CDR2 are LNHNV and YYDKDF (reference sequence). Trimming removed 3 bases at V and 6 bases at J, with 12 bases between. The CDR3 is 13 amino acids. The sequenced patients had an expansion of CD8+CD57+ cells seen by flow cytometry. The study profiled TCR beta VDJ and CDR3 using genomic DNA as template. MiXCR, run by TCRdb on the reads, gives a single entry per CDR3 protein. This table has 55,000 to 60,000 distinct CDR3 sequences, roughly three fifths appearing once. This receptor was taken from a human donor with aplastic anemia. The chain combines TRBV15 with TRBJ2-7; D is perhaps TRBD1 or TRBD2 (5 bases each). The sequenced sample was sorted CD4+, CD8+, or CD8+CD57+ T cells (not recorded which) from PBMCs. The CDR3, as DNA: TGTGCCACCAGCAGGGGACCGGTCGGCGAGCAGTACGTC. The encoded protein is CATSRGPVGEQYV.